This T cell receptor beta chain derives from a study of cytomegalovirus exposure and HLA in healthy donors. A note on this clone: Its cognate antigen is unknown.

Whole-study findings and limits: Reports described diagnosis of cytomegalovirus status by the classifier as highly specific and sensitive.

PCR primers comprised 60 Vbeta and 13 Jbeta primers. Sequencing used immunoSEQ multiplex PCR; TCRdb keeps in-frame clones, though not all of them. The repertoire holds fewer than 200,000 clones, with roughly four fifths as singletons. Healthy bone marrow donors made up the donors. The sequenced sample was PBMCs. The source of this sequence is a female donor in good health and CMV-seronegative.

The CDR3 reads CASSQSRRGNEQFF. The CDR3 coding sequence is TGCGCCAGCAGCCAATCTCGGAGGGGCAATGAGCAGTTCTTC. The V call is TRBV4-3, the J call TRBJ2-1, with a weak D call TRBD2 (6 bases). Deletions cut 2 bases from V and 6 bases from J, with 11 bases between. This CDR3 comprises 14 residues. Germline CDR1 is LGHNA and CDR2 is YSLEER.